This T cell receptor (beta chain) was recorded in a study of blood T cells in healthy people across ages. The second PCR ran 7 to 11 cycles with a sample-barcoded 5' primer and J-beta primers. Via MiXCR, TCRdb re-called the 5' RACE reads, giving one row per CDR3 protein. The repertoire holds fewer than 900,000 distinct CDR3 sequences, with 30% to 45% as singletons. The V and J ends lost 3 bases and 2 bases, in that order; junction bases with no gene match: 10. The CDR3 is made up of 18 amino acids. Germline CDR1 is DFQATT and CDR2 is SNEGSKA (reference sequence). This clonotype has only a few counts. This TCR was recovered from a man between 18 and 29 years old in good health. The chain combines TRBV20-1 with TRBJ2-5; the match to TRBD2 covers 15 bases. Material for sequencing was blood. The CDR3 loop reads CSASHSGLAGGHQETQYF. The CDR3 DNA sequence: TGCAGTGCTAGTCACTCGGGACTAGCGGGGGGTCATCAAGAGACCCAGTACTTC.